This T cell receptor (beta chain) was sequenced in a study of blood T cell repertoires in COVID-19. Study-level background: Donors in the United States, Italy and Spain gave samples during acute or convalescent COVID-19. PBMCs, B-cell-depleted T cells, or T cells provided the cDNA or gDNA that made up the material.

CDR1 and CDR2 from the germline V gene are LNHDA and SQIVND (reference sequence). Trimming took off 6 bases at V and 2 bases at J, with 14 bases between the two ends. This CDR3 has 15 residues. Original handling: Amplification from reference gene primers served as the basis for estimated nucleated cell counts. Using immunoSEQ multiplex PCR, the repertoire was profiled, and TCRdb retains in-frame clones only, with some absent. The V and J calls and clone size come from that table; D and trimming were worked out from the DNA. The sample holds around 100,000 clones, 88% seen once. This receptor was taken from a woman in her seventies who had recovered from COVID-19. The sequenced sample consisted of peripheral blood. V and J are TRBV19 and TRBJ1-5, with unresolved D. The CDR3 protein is CASSLGPGGNQPQHF. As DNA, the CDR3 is TGTGCCAGTAGCCTAGGCCCCGGGGGCAATCAGCCCCAGCATTTT.